Presented here are 20 T cell receptor beta chains from one specimen sequenced in a study of beta chain features in type 1 diabetes. Of the isolated RNA, all was reverse transcribed, and so the sequenced material was expressed TCRB transcripts. Profiled with immunoSEQ multiplex PCR; TCRdb holds only in-frame clones, not every one. The sample has over 300,000 clones, roughly 8% seen once. Sequenced sample: central memory CD4+ T cells from blood. Every receptor here comes from a woman aged 18-35 years in good health.

This chain connects TRBV15 to TRBJ2-3, with 10 positions matching TRBD2. This CDR3 contains 14 residues. Germline lookup yields CDR1 LNHNV and CDR2 YYDKDF (reference sequence). V was pared by 1 base and J by 5 bases, with 0 bases of the junction left unmatched. The CDR3 protein is CATSRGLAGDTQYF. Written as DNA, the CDR3 is TGTGCCACCAGCAGAGGACTAGCGGGAGATACGCAGTATTTT.

This clone was detected many times. V gene TRBV11-2 combines with J gene TRBJ2-2; D ambiguous. Deletions cut 0 bases from V and 5 bases from J, with 4 bases between. Looked up from germline, CDR1 is SGHAT and CDR2 is FQNNGV. This CDR3 has 13 amino acids. The CDR3 DNA follows: TGTGCCAGCAGCTTAGAACCGACCGGGGAGCTGTTTTTT. Translation gives CASSLEPTGELFF. The full variable domain, its missing parts supplied by reference TRBV11-2 and TRBJ2-2, is EAGVAQSPRYKIIEKRQSVAFWCNPISGHATLYWYQQILGQGPKLLIQFQNNGVVDDSQLPKDRFSAERLKGVDSTLKIQPAKLEDSAVYLCASSLEPTGELFFGEGSRLTVL.

The chain joins TRBV7-2 to TRBJ2-7, with D unclear. The CDR3 sequence is 13 residues long. CDR1 and CDR2 (germline): SGHTA, FQGNSA. The V end lost 0 bases, the J end lost 2 bases, and 5 bases lay between the germline ends. CDR3 coding DNA: TGTGCCAGCAGCTTAGCGGGCGCCTACGAGCAGTACTTC. It translates to CASSLAGAYEQYF.

As to this clone: Germline is not matched at one junction end, which may reflect a read error. The rearrangement joins TRBV7-2 to TRBJ2-4; 8 nucleotides align to TRBD2. The CDR3 has 12 amino acids. Germline V gives CDR1 SGHTA, CDR2 FQGNSA. CDR3 nucleotides: TGTGCCAGCAGCGTAGCGGGACTTGGTTCGTACTTC. Translation gives CASSVAGLGSYF.

This clone was observed many times. The CDR3 nucleotides are TGTGCCAGTAGTTGGCAGGCACCAGATGGCTACACCTTC. It is translated as CASSWQAPDGYTF. V gene TRBV19 combines with J gene TRBJ1-2; D remains ambiguous. The V gene lost 5 bases and the J gene lost 6 bases, with 13 bases spanning the gap. The CDR3 runs 13 residues. Per the germline V gene, CDR1 is LNHDA and CDR2 is SQIVND (reference sequence).

V is TRBV29-1 and J is TRBJ2-1, with a possible D match to TRBD2 (6 bases). There are 12 residues in the CDR3. Germline V CDR1 and CDR2: SQVTM, ANQGSEA. V lost 7 bases and J lost 10, with 17 bases in between. Here the CDR3 reads CSARGLPGEQFF. As DNA, the CDR3 is TGCAGCGCCCGGGGACTCCCAGGGGAGCAGTTCTTC.

The chain recombines TRBV18 with TRBJ1-1; no definite D call. V lost 4 bases, J lost 7 bases, and 22 bases lay in between. The CDR3 consists of 16 residues. The germline CDR1 and CDR2 sequences are KGHSH and LQKENI. The CDR3 sequence: CASSRYQSFGEIEAFF. The CDR3 coding sequence is TGTGCCAGCTCACGGTACCAAAGCTTCGGGGAAATTGAAGCTTTCTTT. Full variable domain (missing parts from reference TRBV18 and TRBJ1-1): NAGVMQNPRHLVRRRGQEARLRCSPMKGHSHVYWYRQLPEEGLKFMVYLQKENIIDESGMPKERFSAEFPKEGPSILRIQQVVRGDSAAYFCASSRYQSFGEIEAFFGQGTRLTVV.

This clone occurred many times. The same CDR3 also results from other DNA sequences found in this sample. The rearrangement uses TRBV6-4 and TRBJ2-2, with a weak D call TRBD2 (5 bases). Trimming took 6 bases from V and 2 from J, leaving 10 bases between them. Germline V lookup: CDR1 MRHNA, CDR2 SNTAGT. The CDR3 consists of 14 residues. CDR3 in DNA: TGTGCCAGCAGCGAAGGACTCAACACCGGGGAGCTGTTTTTT. Its protein product is CASSEGLNTGELFF.

This clone has more than one count but fewer than ten. The chain recombines TRBV2 with TRBJ2-5; weak D call: TRBD1 (5 bases). Trimming cost V 4 bases and J 1 base, with 7 bases left between them. The CDR3 runs 13 residues. CDR1 is SNHLY and CDR2 is FYNNEI in the germline V gene. CDR3 in DNA: TGTGCCAGCAGTGGTAGGGGCCAAGAGACCCAGTACTTC. Its translation is CASSGRGQETQYF.

This chain uses TRBV6-1 with TRBJ2-5; D perhaps matches TRBD1 (5 bases). Germline V gene sequence: CDR1 MNHNS, CDR2 SASEGT. With 3 bases removed from V and 5 bases from J, the gap between germline ends came to 13 bases. There are 14 residues in the CDR3. The DNA of the CDR3 is TGTGCCAGCAGTGAGACAGTTACTCTGGAGACCCAGTACTTC. This encodes CASSETVTLETQYF.

The CDR3 loop is CASSPGQGAKVNEKLFF. The CDR3 bases are TGTGCCAGCTCACCCGGACAGGGGGCCAAGGTTAATGAAAAACTGTTTTTT. This chain joins TRBV18 and TRBJ1-4; 11 bases match TRBD1. This CDR3 comprises 17 residues. After removal of 3 bases from V and 4 bases from J, the junction contained 7 bases not matched to a gene. Germline V lookup: CDR1 KGHSH, CDR2 LQKENI.

This clone turned up a few times. The chain employs TRBV2 and TRBJ2-4, with a possible D match to TRBD1 (6 bases). Germline CDR1 and CDR2: SNHLY and FYNNEI. Between the trimmed V and J ends, which lost 6 bases and 1 base, there was a span of 16 bases. The CDR3 contains 16 residues. The CDR3 loop is CASRGRGAAAKNIQYF. CDR3 DNA sequence: TGTGCCAGCAGGGGCAGGGGAGCAGCGGCCAAAAACATTCAGTACTTC.

This clone was picked up a small number of times. J is TRBJ2-3 and V is TRBV11-1, with D possibly being TRBD2 (6 bases). The V gene lost 4 bases and the J gene lost 5 bases, with 19 bases spanning the gap. Germline loops: CDR1 SGHAT, CDR2 FQDESV (reference sequence). There are 16 residues in the CDR3. The CDR3 is CASSSLGGTGGDTQYF. The CDR3, as DNA: TGTGCCAGCAGCTCCCTTGGCGGGACTGGGGGAGATACGCAGTATTTT.

The rearrangement uses TRBV28 and TRBJ1-2; D unresolved. CDR1 and CDR2 from the germline V gene are MDHEN and SYDVKM. The CDR3 covers 10 residues. V was clipped by 8 bases and J by 8 bases, with 9 bases between them. In DNA form, the CDR3 reads TGTGCCAGCGGGCAGAGAGGCTACACCTTC. Protein: CASGQRGYTF.

This clone came up a few times. The chain is built from TRBV10-3 and TRBJ2-7, with a tentative D call TRBD2 (6 bases). V lost 10 bases to trimming and J lost 0 bases, with 16 bases between them. Germline assignment: CDR1 ENHRY and CDR2 SYGVKD. The length of the CDR3 is 14 residues. The CDR3 loop is CASRDRDFSYEQYF. The CDR3 DNA is TGTGCCAGCAGAGACCGGGACTTCTCCTACGAGCAGTACTTC.

This clone has just a few counts. The chain links TRBV13 to TRBJ2-2, with 9 bases fitting TRBD1. V gave up 7 bases and J gave up 0 bases; unmatched junction bases: 6. The CDR3 loop spans 16 amino acids. Germline assignment: CDR1 PRHDT and CDR2 FYEKMQ (reference sequence). The CDR3 is CASKLTGGANTGELFF. CDR3 bases: TGTGCCAGCAAACTGACAGGGGGTGCGAACACCGGGGAGCTGTTTTTT.

V gene TRBV4-3 combines with J gene TRBJ2-7; weak D call: TRBD1 (5 bases). V lost 0 bases, J lost 2 bases, and 11 bases lay in between. CDR3 size: 15 residues. Germline CDR1 and CDR2: LGHNA and YSLEER. The CDR3 sequence is CASSQDQQAPYEQYF. In nucleotides, the CDR3 is TGCGCCAGCAGCCAAGATCAACAGGCTCCCTACGAGCAGTACTTC.

This clone came up many times. This chain connects TRBV5-1 to TRBJ2-3; 7 nucleotides match TRBD2. The V gene end was trimmed by 8 bases and the J gene end by 6 bases; junction bases not matched to a gene: 6. CDR3 length equals 12 residues. Germline CDR1 SGHRS, CDR2 YFSETQ. In nucleotides, the CDR3 is TGCGCCAGTGGCGGGAGTTTGGATACGCAGTATTTT. This sequence encodes CASGGSLDTQYF.

This clone was found a few times. The genes are TRBV7-9 and TRBJ2-1; TRBD2 aligns across 13 bases. This CDR3 region has 17 residues. Germline CDR1 and CDR2: SEHNR and FQNEAQ (reference sequence). V was pared by 7 bases and J by 4 bases, with 10 bases of the junction left unmatched. DNA of the CDR3: TGTGCCAGCACCCCACAGCGGACTAGCGGGGGATACAATGAGCAGTTCTTC. Its translation: CASTPQRTSGGYNEQFF.

The rearrangement joins TRBV7-3 to TRBJ2-3, with D uncertain. V was shortened by 3 bases and J by 1 base, with 2 bases between the two germline ends. Germline V gives CDR1 SGHTA, CDR2 FQGTGA. The CDR3 is made up of 12 amino acids. The CDR3 sequence: CASSFGTDTQYF. CDR3 bases: TGTGCCAGCAGCTTCGGCACAGATACGCAGTATTTT.